This T cell receptor beta chain was captured by sequencing in a study of T cells in Graves' hyperthyroidism and ophthalmopathy. RNA transcripts provided the source from which TCR beta CDR3 regions were amplified. HTBI primers were the set used in a first-round RT-PCR of the TCR CDR3. From the multiplex PCR reads, TCRdb called clonotypes with MiXCR, one entry per CDR3 protein. Altogether over 700,000 distinct CDR3 sequences are present, 35% to 40% being singletons, with the ten largest covering about 9%. The table lists this clonotype with a few counts. This CDR3 is built from 14 residues. Germline CDR1 and CDR2: DFQATT and SNEGSKA (reference sequence). The ends were cut back, 1 base at V and 7 bases at J, with 17 bases in the middle.

The chain uses TRBV20-1 and TRBJ2-7, with D tentatively TRBD1 or TRBD2 (6 bases each). The sequence derives from a man aged 18-30 years with Graves' hyperthyroidism. The sequencing sample was made of blood. CDR3 nucleotides: TGCAGTGCTAGAGCGGGGGCCGGCCTTTGGGAGCAGTACTTC. Residues: CSARAGAGLWEQYF.